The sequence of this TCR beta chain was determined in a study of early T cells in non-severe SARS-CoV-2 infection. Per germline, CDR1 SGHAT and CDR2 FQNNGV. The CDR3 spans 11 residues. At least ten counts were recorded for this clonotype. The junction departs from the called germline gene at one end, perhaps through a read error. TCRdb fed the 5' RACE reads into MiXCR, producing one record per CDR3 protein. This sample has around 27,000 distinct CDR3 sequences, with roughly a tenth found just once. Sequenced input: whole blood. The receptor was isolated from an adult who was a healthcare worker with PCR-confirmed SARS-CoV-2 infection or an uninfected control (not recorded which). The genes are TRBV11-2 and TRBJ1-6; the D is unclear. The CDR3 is CASSFNSPFHF. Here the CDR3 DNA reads TGTGCCAGCAGCTTTAATTCACCCTTCCACTTT.